The following is a T cell receptor beta chain sequence with its context. Data came from immunoSEQ multiplex PCR; TCRdb stores just in-frame clones and leaves some out. The data show over 200,000 clones, 88% seen once. This sample is drawn from a study of blood T cell repertoires in COVID-19. Looking at the study overall: Acute and convalescent COVID-19 samples came from the United States, Italy and Spain.

Germline V CDR1 and CDR2: LNHDA, SQIVND (reference sequence). The CDR3 extends over 16 amino acids. With V trimmed by 4 bases and J by 4 bases, 8 bases remained unmatched. The chain employs TRBV19 and TRBJ1-5; 9 nucleotides agree with TRBD1. Sequencing input: peripheral blood. The clonotype comes from a human donor in a cohort sampled during active COVID-19. The CDR3 region has the DNA TGTGCCAGTAGTACACAGGGGGCGCAGGGAAATCAGCCCCAGCATTTT. This translates into CASSTQGAQGNQPQHF.